Shown below are 27 T cell receptor beta chains from a single sample sequenced in a study of blood T cell repertoires in COVID-19. Assay: immunoSEQ multiplex PCR; the TCRdb copy retains only in-frame clones and omits some. Of fewer than 250,000 clones listed, around 84% were seen once; the top ten hold around 0.97%. The sample taken for sequencing was peripheral blood. Receptors originate from a middle-aged man with acute or convalescent COVID-19.

J is TRBJ2-1 and V is TRBV10-3; no clear D gene. The V gene lost 0 bases and the J gene lost 0 bases, with 9 bases spanning the gap. The CDR3 length is 16 residues. Germline V gene data show CDR1 as ENHRY and CDR2 as SYGVKD. The chain's CDR3 is CAISESGPSSYNEQFF. As DNA, the CDR3 is TGTGCCATCAGTGAGTCTGGTCCGAGCTCCTACAATGAGCAGTTCTTC.

This clone is a singleton in its sample. J is TRBJ2-1 and V is TRBV7-9; possible D gene TRBD2, 5 bases. CDR1 is SEHNR, CDR2 FQNEAQ, per germline (reference sequence). V lost 4 bases, J lost 5 bases, and 18 bases lay in between. CDR3 length: 16 residues. The CDR3 coding sequence is TGTGCCAGCAGCTCACGCCCTAGGACGGGAAACAATGAGCAGTTCTTC. Translation: CASSSRPRTGNNEQFF. The full variable domain, completed using reference TRBV7-9 and TRBJ2-1, is DTGVSQNPRHKITKRGQNVTFRCDPISEHNRLYWYRQTLGQGPEFLTYFQNEAQLEKSRLLSDRFSAERPKGSFSTLEIQRTEQGDSAMYLCASSSRPRTGNNEQFFGPGTRLTVL.

The chain combines TRBV18 with TRBJ1-1; 8 positions agree with TRBD1. Losses at the gene ends were 6 bases for V and 4 bases for J; bases not matched to a gene: 7. Germline V CDR1 and CDR2: KGHSH, LQKENI. This CDR3 region has 14 residues. For the CDR3, the DNA is TGTGCCAGCTCCCAGGAACAGGGGGGCACTGAAGCTTTCTTT. This translates into CASSQEQGGTEAFF.

This chain links TRBV7-6 with TRBJ2-3; weak D call: TRBD2 (5 bases). The V end lost 5 bases, the J end lost 8 bases, and 11 bases lay between the germline ends. The CDR3 runs to 12 residues. Germline loops: CDR1 SGHVS, CDR2 FNYEAQ. The CDR3: CASSGLLTTQYF. As DNA, the CDR3 is TGTGCCAGCAGCGGACTGCTTACTACGCAGTATTTT.

The chain uses TRBV20-1 and TRBJ1-5; no reliable D call. The CDR3 runs 15 residues. Trimming removed 3 bases at V and 5 bases at J, with 17 bases between. Germline assignment: CDR1 DFQATT and CDR2 SNEGSKA (reference sequence). The CDR3 DNA sequence: TGCAGTGCTAGTAGGCGTGGGAGGGAACATCAGCCCCAGCATTTT. Translation gives CSASRRGREHQPQHF.

The genes are TRBV19 and TRBJ1-3; 7 bases line up with TRBD1. Germline V CDR1 and CDR2: LNHDA, SQIVND (reference sequence). After removal of 7 bases from V and 0 bases from J, the junction contained 9 bases not matched to a gene. The CDR3 spans 16 residues. The CDR3 here is CASKGTDKVSGNTIYF. CDR3 in DNA: TGTGCCAGTAAGGGGACAGACAAAGTCTCTGGAAACACCATATATTTT.

The genes are TRBV9 and TRBJ2-2, with 9 bases identical to TRBD2. Germline V lookup: CDR1 SGDLS, CDR2 YYNGEE. Trimming cost V 0 bases and J 0 bases; bases outside gene matches: 12. The CDR3 has 20 amino acids. The CDR3: CASSVASGGASGANTGELFF. CDR3 DNA: TGTGCCAGCAGCGTAGCGTCGGGTGGGGCTAGCGGGGCGAACACCGGGGAGCTGTTTTTT.

The rearrangement uses TRBV6-9 and TRBJ1-5; no clear D gene. The CDR3 totals 11 residues. Germline CDR1 and CDR2: MNHGY and SVAAGI. V was pared by 5 bases and J by 10 bases, with 9 bases between. The CDR3 nucleotides are TGTGCCAGCAGTCTCCTAGGCCCCCAGCATTTT. This translates into CASSLLGPQHF.

This clone has just one count. V is TRBV4-1 and J is TRBJ2-1; no firm D call. The V and J ends lost 4 bases and 0 bases respectively, with 10 bases between them. Germline V gene sequence: CDR1 MGHRA, CDR2 YSYEKL. The CDR3 loop spans 15 amino acids. The CDR3 DNA follows: TGCGCCAGCAGCCCATCTATGAGCTCCTACAATGAGCAGTTCTTC. Translation: CASSPSMSSYNEQFF.

The genes are TRBV5-6 and TRBJ1-1; no clear D. Between the trimmed V and J ends, which lost 1 base and 4 bases, there was a span of 17 bases. The CDR3 runs 16 residues. Germline V gene data show CDR1 as SGHDT and CDR2 as YYEEEE. The CDR3 here is CASSLFARVGGTEAFF. The CDR3 DNA is TGTGCCAGCAGCTTGTTCGCAAGAGTCGGAGGCACTGAAGCTTTCTTT.

The chain combines TRBV9 with TRBJ1-2; D remains unclear. Trimming took off 0 bases at V and 1 base at J, with 10 bases between the two ends. This CDR3 has 15 residues. Germline CDR1 and CDR2: SGDLS and YYNGEE. CDR3 sequence reads: CASSVDTAVNYGYTF. The CDR3 nucleotides are TGTGCCAGCAGCGTAGACACAGCAGTTAACTATGGCTACACCTTC. The full variable domain, in which reference TRBV9 and TRBJ1-2 provide the parts outside the CDR3, is DSGVTQTPKHLITATGQRVTLRCSPRSGDLSVYWYQQSLDQGLQFLIQYYNGEERAKGNILERFSAQQFPDLHSELNLSSLELGDSALYFCASSVDTAVNYGYTFGSGTRLTVV.

The chain recombines TRBV9 with TRBJ1-2, with 7 nucleotides matching TRBD1. This CDR3 is 15 amino acids long. V was pared by 1 base and J by 2 bases, with 5 bases of the junction left unmatched. In germline, CDR1 is SGDLS, CDR2 YYNGEE. The CDR3 DNA sequence: TGTGCCAGCAGCGTAACGGGACAGAAAAACTATGGCTACACCTTC. This codes for CASSVTGQKNYGYTF.

The genes are TRBV5-8 and TRBJ1-4; TRBD1 might be the D (5 bases). CDR3 length equals 15 residues. The germline CDR1 and CDR2 sequences are SGHTS and YDEGEE. Trimming stripped 0 bases from V and 8 bases from J, with 14 bases between. The CDR3 is CASSLGAGMSEKLFF. The CDR3 DNA reads as TGTGCCAGCAGCTTGGGCGCAGGGATGAGCGAAAAACTGTTTTTT.

The chain employs TRBV20-1 and TRBJ2-3; TRBD2 agrees at 12 bases. Germline V gene sequence: CDR1 DFQATT, CDR2 SNEGSKA (reference sequence). J was trimmed by 4 bases and V by 3 bases; bases with no gene match: 14. The CDR3 spans 18 residues. This chain's CDR3 is CSASNPLILAGGADTQYF. Here the CDR3 DNA reads TGCAGTGCTAGTAACCCCCTTATTCTAGCGGGGGGGGCAGATACGCAGTATTTT.

The J gene is TRBJ2-5, the V gene TRBV7-8; the match to TRBD2 covers 10 bases. Germline V gene sequence: CDR1 SGHVS, CDR2 FQNEAQ. CDR3 length equals 17 residues. With V trimmed by 0 bases and J by 3 bases, 7 bases remained unmatched. CDR3 in amino acids: CASSLALGLAGEETQYF. The CDR3 bases are TGTGCCAGCAGCTTAGCGCTCGGTCTAGCGGGGGAAGAGACCCAGTACTTC. The full variable domain, rest sourced from reference TRBV7-8 and TRBJ2-5, is GAGVSQSPRYKVAKRGQDVALRCDPISGHVSLFWYQQALGQGPEFLTYFQNEAQLDKSGLPSDRFFAERPEGSVSTLKIQRTQQEDSAVYLCASSLALGLAGEETQYFGPGTRLLVL.

The V and J genes are TRBV7-9 and TRBJ1-1; D remains unclear. Trimming shortened V by 0 bases and J by 3 bases, and 11 bases separated the two germline ends. The CDR3 runs to 15 residues. Germline V gene lookup returns CDR1 SEHNR and CDR2 FQNEAQ (reference sequence). The CDR3 region is CASSLASYQDTEAFF. Here the CDR3 DNA reads TGTGCCAGCAGCTTAGCGTCTTATCAGGACACTGAAGCTTTCTTT.

V usage is TRBV5-3 and J usage is TRBJ1-1, with D hard to call. TRBV5-3 is labeled an ORF, and its function is uncertain. This CDR3 spans 15 amino acids. The ends were cut back, 4 bases at V and 2 bases at J, with 15 bases in the middle. The CDR3 region is CARSVVGGLNTEAFF. The CDR3 bases are TGTGCCAGAAGCGTTGTCGGAGGCCTCAACACTGAAGCTTTCTTT.

The genes are TRBV6-5 and TRBJ1-5; a weak D match, TRBD1 (6 bases). Germline V gives CDR1 MNHEY, CDR2 SVGAGI. Deletions cut 5 bases from V and 7 bases from J, with 15 bases between. The CDR3 is made up of 14 amino acids. CDR3 DNA sequence: TGTGCCAGCAGTCTGGGTGGGGGGGGCCAGCCCCAGCATTTT. Its translation: CASSLGGGGQPQHF.

The J gene is TRBJ1-2, the V gene TRBV5-6, with 7 bases aligning to TRBD1. Germline V gene sequence: CDR1 SGHDT, CDR2 YYEEEE. The CDR3 is 14 residues long. With V trimmed by 1 base and J by 3 bases, 3 bases remained unmatched. CDR3 nucleotide sequence: TGTGCCAGCAGCTTGCTAGGGGGCGACTATGGCTACACCTTC. It codes for CASSLLGGDYGYTF.

The chain employs TRBV6-2 or TRBV6-3 and TRBJ1-1; 7 nucleotides agree with TRBD1. V shed 6 bases, J shed 1 base, and the junction held 11 bases outside the gene matches. The CDR3 covers 16 residues. Germline CDR1 MNHEY, CDR2 SVGEGT. The CDR3 loop reads CASSSGTVLWNTEAFF. The CDR3 bases are TGTGCCAGCAGCTCCGGGACAGTGTTGTGGAACACTGAAGCTTTCTTT.

This chain uses TRBV5-1 with TRBJ2-5, with 7 bases that match TRBD2. V lost 4 bases to trimming and J lost 2 bases; unmatched junction nucleotides: 17. The germline V gene has CDR1 SGHRS and CDR2 YFSETQ. This CDR3 has 18 residues. The CDR3 protein is CASSQTGGGAPGQETQYF. In DNA, the CDR3 is TGCGCCAGCAGCCAGACGGGCGGGGGAGCACCAGGTCAAGAGACCCAGTACTTC.

The rearrangement links TRBV5-8 to TRBJ2-3, with 9 bases identical to TRBD1. Germline lookup yields CDR1 SGHTS and CDR2 YDEGEE. Unmatched junction bases numbered 10, after V lost 4 bases and J lost 4 bases. The CDR3 has 16 amino acids. CDR3 sequence: CASSQRDRVLADTQYF. For the CDR3, the DNA is TGTGCCAGCAGCCAACGGGACAGGGTATTGGCAGATACGCAGTATTTT.

This clone has more than one count but fewer than ten. The rearrangement links TRBV19 to TRBJ1-1, with 8 bases lining up with TRBD1. Unmatched junction bases numbered 7, after V lost 0 bases and J lost 10 bases. The CDR3 sequence is 14 residues long. Germline values: CDR1 LNHDA, CDR2 SQIVND (reference sequence). CDR3 loop: CASSIDAGQGRAFF. The DNA of the CDR3 is TGTGCCAGTAGTATAGACGCCGGACAGGGTAGAGCTTTCTTT.

The rearrangement links TRBV18 to TRBJ1-6; weak D call: TRBD1 (6 bases). Germline V gene data show CDR1 as KGHSH and CDR2 as LQKENI. CDR3 size: 16 residues. V was trimmed by 3 bases and J by 4 bases, leaving 13 bases between them. The CDR3 reads CASSPLTGGYNSPLHF. The CDR3 DNA is TGTGCCAGCTCACCCTTGACAGGCGGATATAATTCACCCCTCCACTTT.

This sequence joins TRBV5-1 and TRBJ1-5, with TRBD1 matching over 7 bases. V trimming: 3 bases; J trimming: 2 bases; junction bases outside the gene matches: 2. The CDR3 is 14 residues long. Germline CDR1 SGHRS, CDR2 YFSETQ. The CDR3 DNA reads as TGCGCCAGCAGCTGGGGGACAGGCAATCAGCCCCAGCATTTT. Encoded protein: CASSWGTGNQPQHF.

This clone was seen a handful of times. The V gene is TRBV5-4, the J gene TRBJ1-2; D perhaps matches TRBD1 (6 bases). The CDR3 length is 15 residues. Germline V lookup: CDR1 SGHNT, CDR2 YYREEE (reference sequence). V was cut by 0 bases and J by 6 bases, with 15 bases left in between. This CDR3 is CASSLGWGQPDGYTF. CDR3 coding DNA: TGTGCCAGCAGCTTGGGGTGGGGGCAGCCCGATGGCTACACCTTC.

The chain employs TRBV11-3 and TRBJ2-1; no firm D call. The CDR3 is 18 residues long. Trimming pared 0 bases from V and 0 bases from J, leaving 15 bases between. Germline V CDR1 and CDR2: SGHNT, YENEEA. Here the CDR3 reads CASSLDHGDASSYNEQFF. Here the CDR3 DNA reads TGTGCCAGCAGCTTAGATCACGGAGACGCGAGCTCCTACAATGAGCAGTTCTTC.